The clone carrying this TCR beta chain was recorded at least ten times. This CDR3 region has 11 residues. Germline-derived CDR1 and CDR2 are PRHDT and FYEKMQ (reference sequence). Trimming left V 5 bases short and J 3 bases short, with 5 bases between. Only in-frame clones appear in the TCRdb table, and some are missing; sequencing was by immunoSEQ multiplex PCR. The sample consists of over 85,000 clones, roughly nine tenths of them appearing once. This sample is part of a study of OX40 agonist ivuxolimab in advanced cancers. The source was CD4+ or CD8+ T cells sorted from blood, collected in a trial of the OX40 agonist ivuxolimab. The clonotype comes from an adult with an advanced solid tumor such as melanoma, head and neck, liver or kidney cancer. The chain has TRBV13 and TRBJ2-7; no definite D call. Here the CDR3 DNA reads TGTGCCAGCAGCGCAAACTACGAGCAGTACTTC. This gives the protein CASSANYEQYF. Supplemented by reference TRBV13 and TRBJ2-7, the full variable domain reads AAGVIQSPRHLIKEKRETATLKCYPIPRHDTVYWYQQGPGQDPQFLISFYEKMQSDKGSIPDRFSAQQFSDYHSELNMSSLELGDSALYFCASSANYEQYFGPGTRLTVT.